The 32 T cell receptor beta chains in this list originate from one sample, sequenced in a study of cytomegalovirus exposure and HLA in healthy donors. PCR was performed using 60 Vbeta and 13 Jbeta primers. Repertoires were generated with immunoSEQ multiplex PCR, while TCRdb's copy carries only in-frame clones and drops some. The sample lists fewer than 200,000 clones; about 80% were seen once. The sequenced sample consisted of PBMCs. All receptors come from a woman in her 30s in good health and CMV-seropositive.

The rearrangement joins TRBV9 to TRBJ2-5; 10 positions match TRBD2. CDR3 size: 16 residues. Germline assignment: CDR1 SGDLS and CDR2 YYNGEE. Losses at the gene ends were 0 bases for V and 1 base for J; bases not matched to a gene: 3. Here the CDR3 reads CASSVGASGGQETQYF. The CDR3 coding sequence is TGTGCCAGCAGCGTAGGCGCTAGCGGGGGCCAAGAGACCCAGTACTTC.

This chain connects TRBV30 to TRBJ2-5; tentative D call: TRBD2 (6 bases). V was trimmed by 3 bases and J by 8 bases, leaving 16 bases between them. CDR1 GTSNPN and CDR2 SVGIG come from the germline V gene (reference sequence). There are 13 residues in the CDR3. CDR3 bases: TGTGCCTGGAGGAGGGAGGTCACCAATACCCAGTACTTC. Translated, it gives CAWRREVTNTQYF.

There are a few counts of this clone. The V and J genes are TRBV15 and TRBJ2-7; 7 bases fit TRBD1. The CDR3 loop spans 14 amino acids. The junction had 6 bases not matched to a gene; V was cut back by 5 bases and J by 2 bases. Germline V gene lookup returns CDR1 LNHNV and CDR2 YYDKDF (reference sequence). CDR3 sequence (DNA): TGTGCCACCAGCTCTGACGGGACAGCCTACGAGCAGTACTTC. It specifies CATSSDGTAYEQYF.

Written as DNA, the CDR3 is TGTGCCAGTAGTATAGGTCCAGGGGCCGAAGAAAAACTGTTTTTT. Translation: CASSIGPGAEEKLFF. The chain carries TRBV19 and TRBJ1-4; tentatively, D is TRBD1 (6 bases). This CDR3 is 15 amino acids long. Trimming took off 1 base at V and 8 bases at J, with 14 bases between the two ends. The germline gives CDR1 LNHDA, CDR2 SQIVND (reference sequence).

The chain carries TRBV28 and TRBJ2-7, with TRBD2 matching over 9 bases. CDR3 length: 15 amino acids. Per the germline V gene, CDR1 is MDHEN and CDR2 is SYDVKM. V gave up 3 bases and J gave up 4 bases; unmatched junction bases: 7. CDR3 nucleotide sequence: TGTGCCAGCAGTTTGATGCGTAGCGGGAGTTACGAGCAGTACTTC. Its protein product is CASSLMRSGSYEQYF.

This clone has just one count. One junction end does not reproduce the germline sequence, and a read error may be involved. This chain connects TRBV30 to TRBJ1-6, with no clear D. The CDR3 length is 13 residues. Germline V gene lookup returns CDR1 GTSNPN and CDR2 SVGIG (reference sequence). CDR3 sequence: CAWGVALNSPLHF. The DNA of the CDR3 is TGTGCCTGGGGTGTAGCTCTGAATTCACCCCTCCACTTT.

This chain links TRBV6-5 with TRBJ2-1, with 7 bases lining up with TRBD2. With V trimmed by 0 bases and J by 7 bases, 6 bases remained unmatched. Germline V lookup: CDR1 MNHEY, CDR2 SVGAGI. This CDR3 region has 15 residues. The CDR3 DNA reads TGTGCCAGCAGTTACTCGTGGGAGGGCCAGAATGAGCAGTTCTTC. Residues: CASSYSWEGQNEQFF.

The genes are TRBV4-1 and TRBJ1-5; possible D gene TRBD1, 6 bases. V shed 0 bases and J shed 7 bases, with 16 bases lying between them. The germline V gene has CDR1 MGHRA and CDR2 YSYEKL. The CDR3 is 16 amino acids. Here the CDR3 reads CASSQDWAQGYQPQHF. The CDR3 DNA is TGCGCCAGCAGCCAAGATTGGGCACAGGGATACCAGCCCCAGCATTTT.

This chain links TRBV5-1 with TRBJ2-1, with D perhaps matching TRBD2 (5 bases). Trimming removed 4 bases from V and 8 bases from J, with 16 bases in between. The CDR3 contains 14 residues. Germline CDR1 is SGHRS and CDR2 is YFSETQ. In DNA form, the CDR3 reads TGCGCCAGCAGCCCCCAATCGAGGGCCGATGAGCAGTTCTTC. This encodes CASSPQSRADEQFF.

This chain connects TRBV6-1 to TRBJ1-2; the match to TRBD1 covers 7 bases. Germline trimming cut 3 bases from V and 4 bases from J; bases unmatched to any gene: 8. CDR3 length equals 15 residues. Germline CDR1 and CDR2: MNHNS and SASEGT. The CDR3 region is CASSEEPGQSYGYTF. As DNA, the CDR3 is TGTGCCAGCAGTGAGGAACCGGGACAGAGCTATGGCTACACCTTC.

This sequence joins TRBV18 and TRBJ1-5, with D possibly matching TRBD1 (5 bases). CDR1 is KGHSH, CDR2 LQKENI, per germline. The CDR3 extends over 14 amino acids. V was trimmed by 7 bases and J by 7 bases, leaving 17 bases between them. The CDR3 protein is CASWIMQGIQPQHF. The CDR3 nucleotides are TGTGCCAGCTGGATAATGCAGGGCATACAGCCCCAGCATTTT. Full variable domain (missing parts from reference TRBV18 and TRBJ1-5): NAGVMQNPRHLVRRRGQEARLRCSPMKGHSHVYWYRQLPEEGLKFMVYLQKENIIDESGMPKERFSAEFPKEGPSILRIQQVVRGDSAAYFCASWIMQGIQPQHFGDGTRLSIL.

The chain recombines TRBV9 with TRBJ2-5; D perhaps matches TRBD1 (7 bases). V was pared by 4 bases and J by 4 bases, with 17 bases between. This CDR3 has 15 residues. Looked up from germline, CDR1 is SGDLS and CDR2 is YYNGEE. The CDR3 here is CASSPGGLGRETQYF. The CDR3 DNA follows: TGTGCCAGCAGCCCAGGGGGGCTAGGCAGAGAGACCCAGTACTTC.

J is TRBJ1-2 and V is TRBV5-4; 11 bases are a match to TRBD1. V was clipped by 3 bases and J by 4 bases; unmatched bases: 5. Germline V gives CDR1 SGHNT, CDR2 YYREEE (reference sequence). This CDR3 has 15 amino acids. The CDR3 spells CASSYFGTGGYGYTF. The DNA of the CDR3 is TGTGCCAGCAGCTACTTCGGGACAGGGGGCTATGGCTACACCTTC.

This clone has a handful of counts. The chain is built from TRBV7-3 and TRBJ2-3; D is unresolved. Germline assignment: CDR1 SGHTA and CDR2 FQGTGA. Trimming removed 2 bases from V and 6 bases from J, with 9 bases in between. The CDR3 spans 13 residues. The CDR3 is CASSLFSGDTQYF. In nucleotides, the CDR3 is TGTGCCAGCAGCTTATTCTCCGGTGATACGCAGTATTTT.

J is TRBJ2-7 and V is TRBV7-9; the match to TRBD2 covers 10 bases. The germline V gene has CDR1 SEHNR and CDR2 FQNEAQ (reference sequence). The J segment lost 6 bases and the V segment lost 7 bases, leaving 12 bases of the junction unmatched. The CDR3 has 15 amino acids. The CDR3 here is CASTTEASGSSEQYF. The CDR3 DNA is TGTGCCAGCACCACAGAGGCTAGCGGGAGCTCCGAGCAGTACTTC.

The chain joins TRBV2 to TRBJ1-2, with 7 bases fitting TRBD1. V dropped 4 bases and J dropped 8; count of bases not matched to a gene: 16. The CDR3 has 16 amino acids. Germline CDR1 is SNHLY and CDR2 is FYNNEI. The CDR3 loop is CASSAGTVDNGFGYTF. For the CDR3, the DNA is TGTGCCAGCAGTGCGGGGACAGTTGACAATGGATTCGGCTACACCTTC.

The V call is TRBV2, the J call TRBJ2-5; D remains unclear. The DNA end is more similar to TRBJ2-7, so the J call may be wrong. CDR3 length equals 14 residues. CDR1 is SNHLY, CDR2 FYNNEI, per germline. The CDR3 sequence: CASSESSPINEQYF. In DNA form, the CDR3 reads TGTGCCAGCAGTGAAAGTTCTCCGATTAACGAGCAGTACTTC.

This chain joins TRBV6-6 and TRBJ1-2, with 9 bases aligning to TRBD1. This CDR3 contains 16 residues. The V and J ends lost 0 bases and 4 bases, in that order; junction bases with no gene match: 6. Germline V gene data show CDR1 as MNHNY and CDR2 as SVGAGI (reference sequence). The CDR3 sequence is CASSYSRMGQGYGYTF. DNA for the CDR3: TGTGCCAGCAGTTACTCGCGGATGGGACAGGGCTATGGCTACACCTTC.

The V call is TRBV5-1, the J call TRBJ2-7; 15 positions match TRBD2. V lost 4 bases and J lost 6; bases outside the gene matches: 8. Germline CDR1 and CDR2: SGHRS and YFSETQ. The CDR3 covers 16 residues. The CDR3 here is CASSRGLAGGGGEQYF. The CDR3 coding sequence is TGCGCCAGCAGCAGGGGACTAGCGGGAGGTGGCGGCGAGCAGTACTTC.

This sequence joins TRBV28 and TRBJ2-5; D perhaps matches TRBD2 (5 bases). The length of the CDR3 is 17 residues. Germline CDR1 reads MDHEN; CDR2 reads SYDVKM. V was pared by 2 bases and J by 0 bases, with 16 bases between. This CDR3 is CASSLNIGLAYQETQYF. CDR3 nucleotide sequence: TGTGCCAGCAGTTTAAATATCGGGCTAGCCTACCAAGAGACCCAGTACTTC. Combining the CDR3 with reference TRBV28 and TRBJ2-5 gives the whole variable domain DVKVTQSSRYLVKRTGEKVFLECVQDMDHENMFWYRQDPGLGLRLIYFSYDVKMKEKGDIPEGYSVSREKKERFSLILESASTNQTSMYLCASSLNIGLAYQETQYFGPGTRLLVL.

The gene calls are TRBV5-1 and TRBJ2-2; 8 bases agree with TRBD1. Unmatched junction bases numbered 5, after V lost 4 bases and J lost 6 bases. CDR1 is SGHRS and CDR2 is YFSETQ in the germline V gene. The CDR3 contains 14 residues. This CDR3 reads CASSAGQGAGELFF. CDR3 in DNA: TGCGCCAGCAGCGCCGGACAGGGAGCCGGGGAGCTGTTTTTT.

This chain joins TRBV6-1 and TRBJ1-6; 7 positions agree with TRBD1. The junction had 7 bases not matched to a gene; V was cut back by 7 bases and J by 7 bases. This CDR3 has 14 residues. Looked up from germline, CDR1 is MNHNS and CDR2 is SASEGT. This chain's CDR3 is CASTPTGQNSPLHF. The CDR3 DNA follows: TGTGCCAGCACCCCGACGGGACAGAATTCACCCCTCCACTTT.

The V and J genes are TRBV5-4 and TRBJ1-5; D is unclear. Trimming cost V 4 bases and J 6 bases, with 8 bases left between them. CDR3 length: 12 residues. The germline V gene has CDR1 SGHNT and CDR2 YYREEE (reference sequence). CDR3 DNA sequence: TGTGCCAGCAGCACGGGTGGTCAGCCCCAGCATTTT. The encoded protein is CASSTGGQPQHF.

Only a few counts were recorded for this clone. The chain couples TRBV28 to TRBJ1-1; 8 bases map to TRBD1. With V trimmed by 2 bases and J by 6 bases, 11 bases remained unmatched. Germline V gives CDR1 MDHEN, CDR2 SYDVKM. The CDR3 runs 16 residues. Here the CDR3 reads CASSLLRGQGLPEAFF. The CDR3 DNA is TGTGCCAGCAGTTTACTCCGAGGACAGGGACTCCCTGAAGCTTTCTTT.

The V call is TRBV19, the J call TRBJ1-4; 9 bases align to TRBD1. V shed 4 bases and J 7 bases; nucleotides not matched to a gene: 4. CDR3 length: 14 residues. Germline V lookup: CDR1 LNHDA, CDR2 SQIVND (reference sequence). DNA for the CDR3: TGTGCCAGTAGTAAGGACAGGGGTACTGAAAAACTGTTTTTT. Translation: CASSKDRGTEKLFF.

The CDR3 nucleotides are TGTGCCAGCGGTGGCAGCGGGGTCGCCGGGGAGCTGTTTTTT. This encodes CASGGSGVAGELFF. The chain couples TRBV9 to TRBJ2-2; 7 positions match TRBD2. V lost 7 bases to trimming and J lost 6 bases; unmatched junction nucleotides: 9. Germline V gene sequence: CDR1 SGDLS, CDR2 YYNGEE. This CDR3 contains 14 residues.

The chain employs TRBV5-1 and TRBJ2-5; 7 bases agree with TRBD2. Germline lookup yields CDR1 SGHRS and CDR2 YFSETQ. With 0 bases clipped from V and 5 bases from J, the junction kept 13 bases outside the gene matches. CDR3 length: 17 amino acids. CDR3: CASSLASGPSGGETQYF. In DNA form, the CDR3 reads TGCGCCAGCAGCTTGGCCTCTGGGCCTAGCGGAGGCGAGACCCAGTACTTC. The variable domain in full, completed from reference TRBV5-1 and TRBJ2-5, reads KAGVTQTPRYLIKTRGQQVTLSCSPISGHRSVSWYQQTPGQGLQFLFEYFSETQRNKGNFPGRFSGRQFSNSRSEMNVSTLELGDSALYLCASSLASGPSGGETQYFGPGTRLLVL.

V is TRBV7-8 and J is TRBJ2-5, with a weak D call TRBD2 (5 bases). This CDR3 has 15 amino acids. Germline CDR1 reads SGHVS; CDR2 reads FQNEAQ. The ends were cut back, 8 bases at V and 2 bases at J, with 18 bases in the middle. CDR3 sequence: CASLPSGGGQETQYF. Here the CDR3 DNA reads TGTGCCAGCCTCCCTAGTGGAGGTGGTCAAGAGACCCAGTACTTC.

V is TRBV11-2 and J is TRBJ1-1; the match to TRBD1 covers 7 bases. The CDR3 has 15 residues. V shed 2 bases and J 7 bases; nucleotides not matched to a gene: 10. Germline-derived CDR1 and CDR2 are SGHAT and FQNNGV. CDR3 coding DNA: TGTGCCAGCAGCTTATCAGTGGCAGGGGGAAATGAAGCTTTCTTT. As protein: CASSLSVAGGNEAFF. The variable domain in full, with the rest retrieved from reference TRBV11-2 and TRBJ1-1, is EAGVAQSPRYKIIEKRQSVAFWCNPISGHATLYWYQQILGQGPKLLIQFQNNGVVDDSQLPKDRFSAERLKGVDSTLKIQPAKLEDSAVYLCASSLSVAGGNEAFFGQGTRLTVV.

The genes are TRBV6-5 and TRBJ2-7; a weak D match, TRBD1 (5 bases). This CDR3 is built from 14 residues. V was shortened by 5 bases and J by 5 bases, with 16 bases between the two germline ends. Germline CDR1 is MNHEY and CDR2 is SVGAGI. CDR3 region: CASSPQGLSNEQYF. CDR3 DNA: TGTGCCAGCAGTCCCCAGGGCCTTAGCAACGAGCAGTACTTC.

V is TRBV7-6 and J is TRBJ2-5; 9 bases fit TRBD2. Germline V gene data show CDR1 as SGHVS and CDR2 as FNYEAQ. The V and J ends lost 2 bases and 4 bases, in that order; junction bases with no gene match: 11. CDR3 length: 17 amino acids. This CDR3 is CASSLTQGTSFGETQYF. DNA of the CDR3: TGTGCCAGCAGCTTAACACAGGGGACTAGCTTTGGAGAGACCCAGTACTTC.

The DNA for the CDR3 is TGTGCCAGCAGCTTGGGGACTAGCGGAGGCTTCGAGCAGTACTTC. Its protein is CASSLGTSGGFEQYF. V gene TRBV5-6 combines with J gene TRBJ2-7; 10 bases align to TRBD2. Germline loops: CDR1 SGHDT, CDR2 YYEEEE. CDR3 length: 15 residues. With V trimmed by 0 bases and J by 6 bases, 6 bases remained unmatched. Based on the CDR3 plus reference TRBV5-6 and TRBJ2-7, the full variable domain is DAGVTQSPTHLIKTRGQQVTLRCSPKSGHDTVSWYQQALGQGPQFIFQYYEEEERQRGNFPDRFSGHQFPNYSSELNVNALLLGDSALYLCASSLGTSGGFEQYFGPGTRLTVT.